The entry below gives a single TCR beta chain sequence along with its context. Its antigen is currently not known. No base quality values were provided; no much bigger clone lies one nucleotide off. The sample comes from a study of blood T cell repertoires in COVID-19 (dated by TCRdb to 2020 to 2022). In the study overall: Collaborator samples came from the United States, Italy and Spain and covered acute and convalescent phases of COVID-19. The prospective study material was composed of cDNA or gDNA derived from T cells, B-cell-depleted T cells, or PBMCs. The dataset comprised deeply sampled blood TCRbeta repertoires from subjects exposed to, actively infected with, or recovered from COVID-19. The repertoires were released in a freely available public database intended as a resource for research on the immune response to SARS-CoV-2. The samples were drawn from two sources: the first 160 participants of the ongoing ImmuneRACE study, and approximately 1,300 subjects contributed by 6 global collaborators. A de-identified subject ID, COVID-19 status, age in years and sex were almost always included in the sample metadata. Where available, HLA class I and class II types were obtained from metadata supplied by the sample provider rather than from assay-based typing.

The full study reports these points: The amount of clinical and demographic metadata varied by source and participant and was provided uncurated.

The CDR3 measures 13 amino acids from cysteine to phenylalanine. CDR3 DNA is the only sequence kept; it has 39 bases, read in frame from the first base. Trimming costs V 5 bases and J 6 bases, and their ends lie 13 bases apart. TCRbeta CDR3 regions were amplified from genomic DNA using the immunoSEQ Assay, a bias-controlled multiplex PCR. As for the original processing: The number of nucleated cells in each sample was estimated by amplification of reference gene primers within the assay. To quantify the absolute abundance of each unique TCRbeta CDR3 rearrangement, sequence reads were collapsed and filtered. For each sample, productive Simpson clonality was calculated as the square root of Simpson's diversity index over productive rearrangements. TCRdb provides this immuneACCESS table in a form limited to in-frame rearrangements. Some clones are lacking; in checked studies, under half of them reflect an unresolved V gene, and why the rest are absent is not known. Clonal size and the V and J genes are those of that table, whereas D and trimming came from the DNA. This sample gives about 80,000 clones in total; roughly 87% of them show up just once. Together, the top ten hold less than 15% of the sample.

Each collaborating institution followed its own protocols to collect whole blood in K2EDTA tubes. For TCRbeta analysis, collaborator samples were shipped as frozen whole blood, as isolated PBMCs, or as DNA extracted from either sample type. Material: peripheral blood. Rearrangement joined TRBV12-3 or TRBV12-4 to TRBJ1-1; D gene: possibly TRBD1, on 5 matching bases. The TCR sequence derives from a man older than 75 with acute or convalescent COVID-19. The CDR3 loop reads CASSPVRVAEAFF. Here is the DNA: TGTGCCAGCAGTCCCGTCAGGGTGGCTGAAGCTTTCTTT.